This T cell receptor (beta chain) came from a study of metastatic and nonmetastatic thyroid tumors. Looking at the study overall: Patients with malignant and benign thyroid disease provided blood and tumor or nodule tissue, whose repertoires were compared.

All patients were untreated before thyroid surgery. The study, taken as a whole, reports: Malignant thyroid tumors reportedly had TCR beta diversity that was significantly higher than in benign nodules, in blood and tumor.

This CDR3 is 17 amino acids long. V lost 1 base, J lost 2 bases, and 19 bases lay in between. CDR1 is SGHRS and CDR2 is YFSETQ in the germline V gene. About this clone: Its antigen is undetermined.

Per the original data handling: The distant-metastasis classifier for papillary thyroid cancer was built from CDR3 differences across clinicopathological groups. TCRdb re-analyzed the PCR reads through MiXCR. The V and J calls and clone size come from TCRdb's table, not from the authors' own analysis. The table has around 19,000 clones, around 16% seen once. This TCR derives from a female donor with papillary thyroid cancer or a benign thyroid nodule (not recorded which). Some clones in this sample may be carry-over from other donors' samples. The chain carries TRBV5-1 and TRBJ2-7, with D uncertain. The sequenced sample consisted of tumor tissue. CDR3 coding DNA: TGCGCCAGCAGCTTGAGGGTGGGGAACTTGAAGCCCTACGAGCAGTACTTC. Protein: CASSLRVGNLKPYEQYF. Looking up the rest from reference TRBV5-1 and TRBJ2-7 gives the full variable domain: KAGVTQTPRYLIKTRGQQVTLSCSPISGHRSVSWYQQTPGQGLQFLFEYFSETQRNKGNFPGRFSGRQFSNSRSEMNVSTLELGDSALYLCASSLRVGNLKPYEQYFGPGTRLTVT.